This T cell receptor beta chain comes out of a study of blood T cell repertoires in COVID-19 (dated by TCRdb to the early 2020s). As for the study more broadly: Samples from collaborators originated in the United States, Italy and Spain and spanned both the acute and convalescent phases of COVID-19. The material from the prospective study consisted of cDNA or gDNA derived from T cells, B-cell-depleted T cells, or PBMCs. Samples were obtained from the ongoing ImmuneRACE study (first 160 participants) and from some 1,300 subjects provided by 6 global collaborators. The repertoires were made available in a free public database intended to serve as a resource for research on the immune response to SARS-CoV-2. The sample metadata nearly always contained a de-identified subject ID, COVID-19 status, age in years and sex. Deeply sampled blood TCRbeta repertoires from subjects exposed to, actively infected with, or recovered from COVID-19 were included in the dataset. Where HLA class I and class II types were available, the types were taken from metadata supplied by the sample provider, not from assay-based typing.

The immunoSEQ Assay, a bias-controlled multiplex PCR, was used to amplify TCRbeta CDR3 regions from genomic DNA. As for the original processing: Within the assay, amplification of reference gene primers was used to estimate how many nucleated cells each sample contained. To quantify the absolute abundance of each unique TCRbeta CDR3 rearrangement, sequence reads were collapsed and filtered. Productive Simpson clonality was computed per sample as the square root of Simpson's diversity index over productive rearrangements. As stored in TCRdb, this immuneACCESS dataset retains in-frame rearrangements with V and J assigned. A fraction of the clones does not appear; measured against another copy, unresolved V genes explain less than half of the discrepancy, and the remainder lacks a known reason. That table gives V, J and clone size, and the DNA gave D and trimming. This sample is represented by a few hundred thousand clones; about four fifths of them were singletons. Around 8.9% of the sample is taken by the ten largest.

The germline V end is reduced by 9 bases and the J end by 2 bases; junction bases left unmatched: 2. The CDR1 and CDR2 encoded by the germline V gene (reference sequence) are MNHEY and SMNVEV. Measured from the cysteine to the phenylalanine, the CDR3 is 13 residues long. Only the CDR3 portion is preserved as DNA: 39 bases, with reading frame beginning at the first base. Each collaborating institution followed its own protocols to collect whole blood in K2EDTA tubes. For TCRbeta analysis, collaborators shipped samples in one of three forms: frozen whole blood, isolated PBMCs, or DNA extracted from either of those sample types. This clone has only a few counts. It has no known antigen specificity. Base qualities are missing; no much larger clone stands one base away. Additional DNA sequences in this sample encode the identical CDR3. On the study overall, not on this receptor specifically: How much clinical and demographic metadata was included differed by source and by participant, and the metadata was provided uncurated.

This TCR was sampled from a man older than 75 with acute or convalescent COVID-19. Sequencing was carried out using peripheral blood. The rearrangement combines TRBV27 with TRBJ1-3, with 9 middle bases fitting TRBD1. The CDR3 region: CASWDRAGNTIYF. The nucleotide sequence is given as TGTGCCAGTTGGGACAGGGCTGGAAACACCATATATTTT.